Each of the 8 T cell receptor beta chains below was sequenced from the same sample in a study of T cell repertoires in cytomegalovirus infection. TCRdb analysed the reads with MiXCR anew, one entry per CDR3 protein. The sample lists about 330,000 distinct CDR3 sequences, about 35% occurring once. Their cognate antigens are unknown. Sequences were derived from cultured PBMCs, sampled from culture after CMV antigen stimulation. All receptors derive from a human donor in good health (CMV status not recorded). Some clones in this sample may be carry-over from other donors' samples.

The rearrangement uses TRBV11-2 and TRBJ2-1; 9 bases are a match to TRBD2. Germline CDR1 reads SGHAT; CDR2 reads FQNNGV. This CDR3 is 16 amino acids long. The V and J ends lost 4 bases and 1 base, in that order; junction bases with no gene match: 5. The CDR3 DNA follows: TGTGCCAGCAGCTCCGGACTAGCGAAATCCTACAATGAGCAGTTCTTC. Its translation: CASSSGLAKSYNEQFF.

The chain uses TRBV4-1 and TRBJ2-5, with D hard to call. V was clipped by 0 bases and J by 5 bases, with 10 bases between them. Germline V lookup: CDR1 MGHRA, CDR2 YSYEKL. This CDR3 comprises 14 residues. CDR3 residues: CASSQEPARETQYF. DNA of the CDR3: TGCGCCAGCAGCCAAGAACCTGCCCGGGAGACCCAGTACTTC.

This clonotype was seen a handful of times. The rearrangement links TRBV7-2 to TRBJ2-2; 7 positions agree with TRBD2. CDR1 and CDR2 (germline): SGHTA, FQGNSA. The CDR3 loop spans 16 amino acids. The junction had 10 bases not matched to a gene; V was cut back by 2 bases and J by 7 bases. For the CDR3, the DNA is TGTGCCAGCAGCTTATTGGGGGAGGGCCTCGGCGGGGAGCTGTTTTTT. It translates to CASSLLGEGLGGELFF.

The chain has TRBV4-1 and TRBJ2-5; D is perhaps TRBD1 (6 bases). Germline V lookup: CDR1 MGHRA, CDR2 YSYEKL. The CDR3 contains 14 residues. The V end was cut by 0 bases, the J end by 7 bases, with 12 bases between. The CDR3 coding sequence is TGCGCCAGCAGCCAAGACTTACAGGGTGGGACCCAGTACTTC. Translating gives CASSQDLQGGTQYF.

The V and J genes are TRBV7-4 and TRBJ2-1; 7 nucleotides align to TRBD2. Unmatched junction bases numbered 4, after V lost 1 base and J lost 7 bases. Per germline, CDR1 SGHVT and CDR2 SQSDAQ. CDR3 length: 14 residues. CDR3 DNA: TGTGCCAGCAGCTTAGTGGCGGGAGTTAATGAGCAGTTCTTC. Its protein product is CASSLVAGVNEQFF. Full variable domain (rest looked up from reference TRBV7-4 and TRBJ2-1): GAGVSQSPRYKVAKRGRDVALRCDSISGHVTLYWYRQTLGQGSEVLTYSQSDAQRDKSGRPSGRFSAERPERSVSTLKIQRTEQGDSAVYLCASSLVAGVNEQFFGPGTRLTVL.

The chain carries TRBV28 and TRBJ1-1, with 7 bases lining up with TRBD1. This CDR3 contains 15 residues. Losses at the gene ends were 5 bases for V and 1 base for J; bases not matched to a gene: 7. CDR1 and CDR2 from the germline V gene are MDHEN and SYDVKM. In nucleotides, the CDR3 is TGTGCCAGCAGTCCCAGGGGGAGGGGGAACACTGAAGCTTTCTTT. Translation gives CASSPRGRGNTEAFF. Combining the CDR3 with reference TRBV28 and TRBJ1-1 gives the whole variable domain DVKVTQSSRYLVKRTGEKVFLECVQDMDHENMFWYRQDPGLGLRLIYFSYDVKMKEKGDIPEGYSVSREKKERFSLILESASTNQTSMYLCASSPRGRGNTEAFFGQGTRLTVV.

The genes are TRBV7-2 and TRBJ2-7; D is possibly TRBD2 (5 bases). The V end lost 4 bases, the J end lost 4 bases, and 14 bases lay between the germline ends. The CDR3 contains 14 residues. Germline-derived CDR1 and CDR2 are SGHTA and FQGNSA. The CDR3 here is CASSSQEGSYEQYF. CDR3 nucleotides: TGTGCCAGCAGCTCCCAAGAGGGATCTTACGAGCAGTACTTC.

This clonotype has more than one count but fewer than ten. This chain links TRBV7-8 with TRBJ1-1, with a possible D match to TRBD1 (5 bases). Germline assignment: CDR1 SGHVS and CDR2 FQNEAQ. Trimming cost V 6 bases and J 0 bases, with 11 bases left between them. The CDR3 runs to 14 residues. The CDR3 here is CASSPSRVNTEAFF. Written as DNA, the CDR3 is TGTGCCAGCAGTCCATCCAGGGTGAACACTGAAGCTTTCTTT.